The clone carrying this TCR beta chain was detected once. These data originate in a study of cytomegalovirus exposure and HLA in healthy donors. Trimming removed 8 bases from V and 2 bases from J; junction bases left unmatched: 5. The CDR3 is 13 residues long. Germline CDR1 and CDR2: MNHEY and SVGAGI. TCRdb keeps only in-frame clones here, not all; method: immunoSEQ multiplex PCR. The sample lists over 60,000 clones, approximately 96% occurring once. Separate from the roughly 720-subject first cohort, the roughly 110-subject validation cohort was the one that the donors belonged to. The sequenced sample consisted of PBMCs. This TCR was recovered from a woman aged 18-30 years in good health and CMV-seropositive. The rearrangement links TRBV6-5 to TRBJ2-7; 8 nucleotides line up with TRBD2. The CDR3 here is CASRGGNTYEQYF. The CDR3 DNA reads TGTGCCAGCCGGGGGGGAAACACCTACGAGCAGTACTTC.